The present T cell receptor (beta chain) was sequenced within a study of cytomegalovirus exposure and HLA in healthy donors. Study-wide background: Among the 398 genotyped donors, 81% were placed in the Caucasian-associated ancestry cluster.

On this clone: The antigen remains unidentified.

A multiplex PCR was run with 60 Vbeta primers and 13 Jbeta primers. Some clones are missing from TCRdb's copy, which holds only in-frame ones; the method was immunoSEQ multiplex PCR. Among 55,000 to 65,000 clones listed, around 80% were seen once. Whole-study results and caveats: Accurate HLA-A and HLA-B prediction from TCR beta sequences was reported for most subjects. Segments of the TCR beta V type were, in most cases, productive about 90% or about 30% of the time in an earlier analysis. The classifier was said to identify cytomegalovirus status with high specificity and sensitivity.

The germline gives CDR1 SGHDT, CDR2 YYEEEE. This CDR3 is 16 amino acids long. Deletions cut 0 bases from V and 0 bases from J, with 12 bases between. Sequences were obtained from PBMCs. The clonotype originates from a male donor in good health and CMV-seronegative. V gene TRBV5-6 combines with J gene TRBJ1-2, with D possibly TRBD1 on 6 matching bases. DNA of the CDR3: TGTGCCAGCAGCTTGGGGTGGGGGGGCCCTAACTATGGCTACACCTTC. Translation: CASSLGWGGPNYGYTF.